The 3 T cell receptor beta chains below were found in one sample sequenced in a study of T cells in women clearing cervical HPV infection. Data came from immunoSEQ multiplex PCR; TCRdb stores just in-frame clones and leaves some out. The table for this sample gives roughly 12,000 clones. The sequencing sample was made of blood buffy coat. These receptors were collected from a woman aged 18 to 75 with a cervical HPV16 infection that either progressed to CIN3+ or cleared (not recorded which).

With regard to this clone: With the read ending 3 residues before the CDR3 end, the germline J gene is used to fill in that end. The chain carries TRBV10-3 and TRBJ1-5; tentatively, D is TRBD1 (6 bases). This CDR3 spans 13 amino acids. Germline lookup yields CDR1 ENHRY and CDR2 SYGVKD. V was cut by 11 bases and J by 2 bases, with 13 bases left in between. The covered CDR3 bases are TGTGCCGTGGGGGGGGCTGGCAATCAGCCC. Its protein is CAVGGAGNQP. The full CDR3 reads CAVGGAGNQPQHF.

Comment on this clone: The CDR3 end is not reached by the read, which stops 3 residues before it; the germline J gene fills it in. The chain has TRBV19 and TRBJ1-1; 7 bases line up with TRBD1. J gave up 1 base and V 5 bases, and 7 bases lay outside the gene matches. The CDR3 is 15 amino acids. Germline CDR1 reads LNHDA; CDR2 reads SQIVND (reference sequence). CDR3 amino acids: CASSPIEGANTEAFF. Incomplete CDR3 DNA: TGTGCCAGTAGTCCCATCGAGGGGGCGAACACTGAA.

Comments on this clone: The read finishes 3 residues shy of the CDR3 end, and the germline J gene is used to complete it. The chain is built from TRBV20-1 and TRBJ1-6; D gene unclear. The CDR3 is made up of 12 amino acids. Germline V gene lookup returns CDR1 DFQATT and CDR2 SNEGSKA (reference sequence). The germline V and J ends were trimmed by 3 bases and 11 bases, with 11 bases remaining between them. CDR3 residues: CSASKAGTPLHF. CDR3 DNA (partial): TGCAGTGCTAGTAAGGCGGGAACACCC.